These 19 T cell receptor beta chains share one sample of origin, sequenced in a study of blood T cell repertoires in COVID-19. Method: immunoSEQ multiplex PCR; TCRdb's copy keeps in-frame clones and lacks some. The sample consists of more than 150,000 clones, around 82% of them appearing once. Specimen: PBMCs or T cells enriched from blood (not recorded which). Receptors were obtained from a man aged 35 to 55 who had recovered from COVID-19.

This clone was counted a few times. The gene calls are TRBV7-9 and TRBJ1-2; unclear D gene. CDR1 is SEHNR and CDR2 is FQNEAQ in the germline V gene (reference sequence). Between the trimmed V and J ends, which lost 5 bases and 2 bases, there was a span of 15 bases. The CDR3 is 15 amino acids. The CDR3 region is CASSPTSGVNYGYTF. CDR3 DNA: TGTGCCAGCAGCCCGACGAGCGGGGTGAACTATGGCTACACCTTC.

This clone showed up just a few times. The rearrangement links TRBV28 to TRBJ2-5; D is possibly TRBD2 (5 bases). Germline lookup yields CDR1 MDHEN and CDR2 SYDVKM. V was pared by 4 bases and J by 2 bases, with 14 bases between. The CDR3 loop spans 15 amino acids. The CDR3 is CASSSPLVGQETQYF. The DNA of the CDR3 is TGTGCCAGCAGTTCTCCACTAGTCGGACAAGAGACCCAGTACTTC.

The chain is built from TRBV5-4 and TRBJ1-4, with TRBD1 matching 9 bases. The CDR3 loop spans 14 amino acids. Germline loops: CDR1 SGHNT, CDR2 YYREEE (reference sequence). J gave up 8 bases and V 4 bases, and 6 bases lay outside the gene matches. The CDR3 DNA sequence: TGTGCCAGCAGCATCCGACAGGGGGGCGAAAAACTGTTTTTT. Residues: CASSIRQGGEKLFF.

The chain recombines TRBV28 with TRBJ2-5, with a possible D match to TRBD2 (6 bases). V was cut by 4 bases and J by 4 bases, with 19 bases left in between. This CDR3 has 16 amino acids. Germline V lookup: CDR1 MDHEN, CDR2 SYDVKM. Here the CDR3 DNA reads TGTGCCAGCAGTTCCCCCTCCGGGGGTGGGGTAGAGACCCAGTACTTC. Translating it yields CASSSPSGGGVETQYF.

This chain joins TRBV11-2 and TRBJ2-4, with TRBD2 as a possible D gene (6 bases). The CDR3 contains 14 residues. CDR1 is SGHAT, CDR2 FQNNGV, per germline. Deletions cut 3 bases from V and 12 bases from J, with 18 bases between. The CDR3 sequence: CASSFGGEEVYQYF. Written as DNA, the CDR3 is TGTGCCAGCAGCTTTGGAGGGGAAGAAGTTTATCAGTACTTC.

The V call is TRBV19, the J call TRBJ1-4, with TRBD1 identical over 8 bases. The trim removed 8 bases at V and 2 bases at J, leaving 10 bases unmatched. The V gene's germline CDR1 is LNHDA and CDR2 SQIVND (reference sequence). CDR3 length: 16 amino acids. The CDR3 DNA reads TGTGCCAGTGCAGATACAGGGGGATATACTAATGAAAAACTGTTTTTT. This sequence encodes CASADTGGYTNEKLFF. The whole variable domain, filled in from reference TRBV19 and TRBJ1-4, reads DGGITQSPKYLFRKEGQNVTLSCEQNLNHDAMYWYRQDPGQGLRLIYYSQIVNDFQKGDIAEGYSVSREKKESFPLTVTSAQKNPTAFYLCASADTGGYTNEKLFFGSGTQLSVL.

CDR3 loop: CASSPLGGGINEKLFF. Written as DNA, the CDR3 is TGTGCCAGCAGCCCCTTGGGGGGGGGTATTAATGAAAAACTGTTTTTT. This rearrangement joins TRBV3-1 (or the pseudogene TRBV3-2) to TRBJ1-4; TRBD1 is a possible D gene (5 bases). The CDR3 covers 16 residues. The ends were cut back, 4 bases at V and 4 bases at J, with 16 bases in the middle. Germline V lookup: CDR1 LGHDT, CDR2 YNNKEL (reference sequence).

The genes are TRBV30 and TRBJ2-3, with D perhaps matching TRBD2 (6 bases). This CDR3 is 13 amino acids long. Germline assignment: CDR1 GTSNPN and CDR2 SVGIG (reference sequence). The CDR3 loop is CVSRETGTDTQYF. For the CDR3, the DNA is TGTGTCAGTCGGGAGACGGGCACAGATACGCAGTATTTT.

This chain joins TRBV24-1 and TRBJ1-1; 12 nucleotides align to TRBD1. Germline CDR1 is KGHDR and CDR2 is SFDVKD. This CDR3 has 14 amino acids. V lost 3 bases and J lost 11; bases outside the gene matches: 6. CDR3 nucleotide sequence: TGTGCCACCAGTGATCGGGACAGGGGGCGCGGGGCTTTCTTT. Encoded protein: CATSDRDRGRGAFF.

The CDR3: CASSLATRSTQETQYF. Here the CDR3 DNA reads TGTGCCAGCAGCTTAGCGACCCGGAGCACCCAAGAGACCCAGTACTTC. This rearrangement joins TRBV7-6 to TRBJ2-5; D unclear. Germline assignment: CDR1 SGHVS and CDR2 FNYEAQ. Trimming stripped 0 bases from V and 1 base from J, with 12 bases between. This CDR3 comprises 16 residues.

The V call is TRBV4-1, the J call TRBJ1-5; TRBD1 aligns across 8 bases. The V and J ends lost 4 bases and 6 bases, in that order; junction bases with no gene match: 11. Germline values: CDR1 MGHRA, CDR2 YSYEKL. This CDR3 comprises 16 residues. The chain's CDR3 is CASSLQGDRTFQPQHF. For the CDR3, the DNA is TGCGCCAGCAGCCTCCAAGGGGACAGGACGTTTCAGCCCCAGCATTTT.

The rearrangement joins TRBV27 to TRBJ2-2; TRBD1 matches at 11 bases. The V gene end was trimmed by 5 bases and the J gene end by 6 bases; junction bases not matched to a gene: 5. Germline CDR1 and CDR2: MNHEY and SMNVEV (reference sequence). The CDR3 totals 15 residues. The CDR3 region has the DNA TGTGCCAGCAGTCCGGACAGGGGGCTGGCCGGGGAGCTGTTTTTT. Protein sequence: CASSPDRGLAGELFF.

The genes are TRBV19 and TRBJ1-6; D unresolved. CDR3 length equals 15 residues. V shed 5 bases and J shed 1 base, with 9 bases lying between them. CDR1 and CDR2 from the germline V gene are LNHDA and SQIVND (reference sequence). CDR3 bases: TGTGCCAGTAGTTACGAGGTGTCCTATAATTCACCCCTCCACTTT. This translates into CASSYEVSYNSPLHF.

The chain recombines TRBV7-2 with TRBJ2-7; D remains unclear. CDR1 SGHTA and CDR2 FQGNSA come from the germline V gene. The CDR3 extends over 16 amino acids. Trimming stripped 6 bases from V and 1 base from J, with 19 bases between. CDR3 sequence: CASSQNRRSQSYEQYF. DNA of the CDR3: TGTGCCAGCAGTCAAAATCGACGGAGTCAATCCTACGAGCAGTACTTC. Filled out from reference TRBV7-2 and TRBJ2-7, the complete variable domain reads GAGVSQSPSNKVTEKGKDVELRCDPISGHTALYWYRQSLGQGLEFLIYFQGNSAPDKSGLPSDRFSAERTGGSVSTLTIQRTQQEDSAVYLCASSQNRRSQSYEQYFGPGTRLTVT.

In its sample, this clone was seen once. The rearrangement links TRBV2 to TRBJ1-1; 8 bases are shared with TRBD1. The ends lost 6 bases at V and 1 base at J; junction bases unmatched: 4. Germline V lookup: CDR1 SNHLY, CDR2 FYNNEI. This CDR3 comprises 14 residues. The CDR3 sequence: CASRRDRQNTEAFF. In DNA form, the CDR3 reads TGTGCCAGCAGGAGGGACAGGCAGAACACTGAAGCTTTCTTT.

The chain combines TRBV13 with TRBJ1-5, with 7 bases identical to TRBD1. The CDR3 extends over 15 amino acids. Per the germline V gene, CDR1 is PRHDT and CDR2 is FYEKMQ (reference sequence). V lost 5 bases and J lost 2; bases outside the gene matches: 6. The CDR3 nucleotides are TGTGCCAGCAGCAAAAGGGGGCTTGGCAATCAGCCCCAGCATTTT. Protein sequence: CASSKRGLGNQPQHF.

With regard to this clone: The sample contains more than one DNA sequence encoding this CDR3. The chain employs TRBV2 and TRBJ1-5; D is possibly TRBD1 (5 bases). V lost 6 bases and J 1 base, leaving 7 bases between the germline ends. The germline gives CDR1 SNHLY, CDR2 FYNNEI. The CDR3 is made up of 13 amino acids. The CDR3 loop reads CASRGQSNQPQHF. As DNA, the CDR3 is TGTGCCAGCAGGGGGCAGAGCAATCAGCCCCAGCATTTT.

The chain couples TRBV11-2 to TRBJ1-2, with 9 bases identical to TRBD1. Looked up from germline, CDR1 is SGHAT and CDR2 is FQNNGV. The CDR3 contains 16 residues. V lost 4 bases, J lost 4 bases, and 10 bases stayed unmatched. DNA of the CDR3: TGTGCCAGCAGCTCCTGGGGGGGACAGGGAGGCTATGGCTACACCTTC. Protein: CASSSWGGQGGYGYTF.

The rearrangement joins TRBV28 to TRBJ1-3; D is possibly TRBD1 (6 bases). Germline lookup yields CDR1 MDHEN and CDR2 SYDVKM. With 8 bases removed from V and 1 base from J, the gap between germline ends came to 15 bases. The CDR3 covers 15 residues. This CDR3 is CASQDAGTSGNTIYF. The CDR3 DNA follows: TGTGCCAGCCAAGATGCAGGGACATCTGGAAACACCATATATTTT.